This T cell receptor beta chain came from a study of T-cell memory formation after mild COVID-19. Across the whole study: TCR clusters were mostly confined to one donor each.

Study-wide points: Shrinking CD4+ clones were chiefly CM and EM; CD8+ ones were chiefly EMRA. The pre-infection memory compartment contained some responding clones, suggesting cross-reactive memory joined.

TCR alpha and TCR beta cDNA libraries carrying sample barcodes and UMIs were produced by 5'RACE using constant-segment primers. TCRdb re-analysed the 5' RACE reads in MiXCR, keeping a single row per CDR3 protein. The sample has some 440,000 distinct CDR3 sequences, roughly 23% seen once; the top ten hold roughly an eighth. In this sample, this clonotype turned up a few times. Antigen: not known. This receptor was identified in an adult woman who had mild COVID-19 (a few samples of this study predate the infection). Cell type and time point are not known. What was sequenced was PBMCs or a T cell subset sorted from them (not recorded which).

CDR3 sequence reads: CASRQSPPSGGTDTQYF. For the CDR3, the DNA is TGTGCCAGCAGACAATCCCCGCCTAGCGGGGGCACAGATACGCAGTATTTT. The chain couples TRBV6-5 to TRBJ2-3; TRBD2 aligns across 9 bases. Germline CDR1 reads MNHEY; CDR2 reads SVGAGI. J lost 1 base, V lost 6 bases, and 11 bases had no gene match. CDR3 length: 17 amino acids.